Listed below are T cell receptor beta chains from one sample, sequenced in a study of cytomegalovirus exposure and HLA in healthy donors. Some clones are missing from TCRdb's copy, which holds only in-frame ones; the method was immunoSEQ multiplex PCR. The data show 180,000 or so clones, 80% to 90% seen once. Sequenced material: PBMCs. Receptor source: a man aged 18 to 30 in good health and CMV-seropositive. Both conserved end residues are part of each CDR3. Fields, in order: J gene, V gene, CDR3 protein.

j_call: TRBJ1-2
v_call: TRBV6-6
cdr3_aa: CVSSYSRSYGYTF

j_call: TRBJ2-7
v_call: TRBV5-1
cdr3_aa: CASSLAGQGAYEQYF

j_call: TRBJ1-1
v_call: TRBV7-9
cdr3_aa: CASSLVLPQGPTEAFF

j_call: TRBJ2-2
v_call: TRBV9
cdr3_aa: CASSVGRGQGFGELFF

j_call: TRBJ2-3
v_call: TRBV6-5
cdr3_aa: CATNRGTDTQYF

j_call: TRBJ2-1
v_call: TRBV5-1
cdr3_aa: CASSLIAAPNEQFF

j_call: TRBJ2-1
v_call: TRBV11-2
cdr3_aa: CASSSYRGGVWYEQFF

j_call: TRBJ2-2
v_call: TRBV27
cdr3_aa: CASRAPGTGGGELFF

j_call: TRBJ2-1
v_call: TRBV7-3
cdr3_aa: CASSPAGGAPNEQFF

j_call: TRBJ2-7
v_call: TRBV6-5
cdr3_aa: CASSYRGRWEQYF

j_call: TRBJ1-1
v_call: TRBV6-5
cdr3_aa: CASTFRAGNTEAFF

j_call: TRBJ2-7
v_call: TRBV10-3
cdr3_aa: CAISEAGGYTYEQYF

j_call: TRBJ2-1
v_call: TRBV9
cdr3_aa: CASSDGGVGEQFF

j_call: TRBJ1-5
v_call: TRBV4-3
cdr3_aa: CASSQNQGASNQPQHF

j_call: TRBJ2-5
v_call: TRBV7-9
cdr3_aa: CASSVMGGAGKTQYF

j_call: TRBJ1-3
v_call: TRBV4-1
cdr3_aa: CASSQGFQGGSGNTIYF

j_call: TRBJ1-4
v_call: TRBV29-1
cdr3_aa: CSVADRVGEKLFF

j_call: TRBJ2-7
v_call: TRBV5-5
cdr3_aa: CASRKTSGGRYEQYF

j_call: TRBJ2-1
v_call: TRBV19
cdr3_aa: CASSIIWTSGGPSSYNEQFF

j_call: TRBJ1-1
v_call: TRBV19
cdr3_aa: CASSIDQTGAHTEAFF

j_call: TRBJ2-7
v_call: TRBV5-4
cdr3_aa: CASSSGQPYEQYF

j_call: TRBJ2-1
v_call: TRBV27
cdr3_aa: CASSLLTATSGGIYNEQFF

j_call: TRBJ1-5
v_call: TRBV6-1
cdr3_aa: CASSASYSNQPQHF

j_call: TRBJ2-2
v_call: TRBV4-3
cdr3_aa: CASSQGRRTGELFF

j_call: TRBJ1-1
v_call: TRBV6-6
cdr3_aa: CATATSEAFF

j_call: TRBJ2-3
v_call: TRBV15
cdr3_aa: CATSREAHTDTQYF

j_call: TRBJ2-1
v_call: TRBV4-1
cdr3_aa: CASSRIGTAVYNEQFF

j_call: TRBJ1-1
v_call: TRBV11-2
cdr3_aa: CASSLRRGTGLMNTEAFF

j_call: TRBJ2-3
v_call: TRBV9
cdr3_aa: CASSQRTSGGDTQYF

j_call: TRBJ1-1
v_call: TRBV19
cdr3_aa: CASREFRGRITEAFF

j_call: TRBJ2-3
v_call: TRBV29-1
cdr3_aa: CSVRLTRRTDTQYF

j_call: TRBJ2-1
v_call: TRBV4-3
cdr3_aa: CASSQSSGGTHNEQFF

j_call: TRBJ2-5
v_call: TRBV7-8
cdr3_aa: CASSQNRGGVQETQYF

j_call: TRBJ1-1
v_call: TRBV6-5
cdr3_aa: CASSYQGNTEAFF

j_call: TRBJ2-1
v_call: TRBV5-4
cdr3_aa: CASSLAGRGYNEQFF

j_call: TRBJ2-3
v_call: TRBV14
cdr3_aa: CASSQIGGLDTQYF

j_call: TRBJ1-4
v_call: TRBV14
cdr3_aa: CASSLQGTVGEKLFF

j_call: TRBJ1-5
v_call: TRBV7-6
cdr3_aa: CASSSNRDQPQHF

j_call: TRBJ1-2
v_call: TRBV6-5
cdr3_aa: CASSYSPGGNYGYTF

j_call: TRBJ1-5
v_call: TRBV4-1
cdr3_aa: CASSQEVGGEGQPQHF

j_call: TRBJ2-5
v_call: TRBV6-6
cdr3_aa: CASSYSGTGVETQYF

j_call: TRBJ2-7
v_call: TRBV10-1
cdr3_aa: CASSPGGGTSVYEQYF

j_call: TRBJ2-3
v_call: TRBV7-8
cdr3_aa: CASSLRRLLTDTQYF

j_call: TRBJ2-5
v_call: TRBV28
cdr3_aa: CASCTQGKTQYF

j_call: TRBJ2-7
v_call: TRBV25-1
cdr3_aa: CASSELTSGPYEQYF

j_call: TRBJ2-7
v_call: TRBV19
cdr3_aa: CASSIGTGTYEQYF

j_call: TRBJ2-7
v_call: TRBV4-1
cdr3_aa: CASSHRGHGEQYF

j_call: TRBJ2-1
v_call: TRBV14
cdr3_aa: CASSQQGVEFF

j_call: TRBJ2-4
v_call: TRBV25-1
cdr3_aa: CASSEPRDRGAKNIQYF

j_call: TRBJ1-5
v_call: TRBV6-6
cdr3_aa: CASSSETYSNQPQHF

j_call: TRBJ2-2
v_call: TRBV7-2
cdr3_aa: CASSLTTSTGELFF

j_call: TRBJ2-5
v_call: TRBV4-2
cdr3_aa: CASSFGFGQETQYF

j_call: TRBJ2-7
v_call: TRBV29-1
cdr3_aa: CSVAPHIEAYEQYF

j_call: TRBJ1-2
v_call: TRBV18
cdr3_aa: CASSPDRGGPYTF

j_call: TRBJ2-5
v_call: TRBV6-1
cdr3_aa: CASSVGDTHRGQETQYF

j_call: TRBJ2-7
v_call: TRBV19
cdr3_aa: CATARGTAYEQYF

j_call: TRBJ2-1
v_call: TRBV11-3
cdr3_aa: CASSKTNNEQFF

j_call: TRBJ1-5
v_call: TRBV10-2
cdr3_aa: CASSERTAQVPQHF

j_call: TRBJ1-3
v_call: TRBV19
cdr3_aa: CASSPGGQVSGNTIYF

j_call: TRBJ2-7
v_call: TRBV2
cdr3_aa: CASVLRLGYEQYF